Below, 11 T cell receptor beta chains from the same sample are listed, as sequenced in a study of shared clonotypes between healthy human individuals. Sequencing was performed with immunoSEQ multiplex PCR; in TCRdb, only in-frame clones are kept and a portion is missing. The table records around 2.1 million clones, nearly 97% of them present only once. Material for sequencing was naive CD4+ T cells sorted from blood. Subset specified: CD45RA+ positively selected. The source of these receptors is a young man in good health.

V and J are TRBV11-3 and TRBJ2-3; 9 nucleotides align to TRBD2. Germline loops: CDR1 SGHNT, CDR2 YENEEA. After removal of 5 bases from V and 5 bases from J, the junction contained 5 bases not matched to a gene. The CDR3 sequence is 14 residues long. In DNA, the CDR3 is TGTGCCAGCAGCCTACAGACTAGCGGAGATACGCAGTATTTT. This gives the protein CASSLQTSGDTQYF.

The gene calls are TRBV19 and TRBJ2-7; D remains ambiguous. V dropped 3 bases and J dropped 4 bases, with 10 bases sitting between them. Germline V CDR1 and CDR2: LNHDA, SQIVND (reference sequence). CDR3 size: 13 residues. CDR3 amino acids: CASSMGRRYEQYF. The CDR3 DNA follows: TGTGCCAGTAGTATGGGTCGAAGGTACGAGCAGTACTTC.

V gene TRBV30 combines with J gene TRBJ2-1, with 11 bases that match TRBD1. Germline V gives CDR1 GTSNPN, CDR2 SVGIG (reference sequence). This CDR3 has 14 residues. V lost 1 base and J lost 12; bases outside the gene matches: 8. This CDR3 reads CAWSAGQGAIVQFF. The DNA for the CDR3 is TGTGCCTGGAGTGCAGGACAGGGGGCGATTGTGCAGTTCTTC. Combining the CDR3 with reference TRBV30 and TRBJ2-1 gives the whole variable domain SQTIHQWPATLVQPVGSPLSLECTVEGTSNPNLYWYRQAAGRGLQLLFYSVGIGQISSEVPQNLSASRPQDRQFILSSKKLLLSDSGFYLCAWSAGQGAIVQFFGPGTRLTVL.

This clone has only a few counts. The sample carries other DNA sequences with the same CDR3. The rearrangement uses TRBV10-3 and TRBJ2-6; D uncertain. Trimming removed 2 bases at V and 4 bases at J, with 15 bases between. There are 17 residues in the CDR3. Germline V lookup: CDR1 ENHRY, CDR2 SYGVKD. CDR3 bases: TGTGCCATCAGTGAGCCATTGGGGTCCTCCGGGGCCAACGTCCTGACTTTC. As protein: CAISEPLGSSGANVLTF.

This chain uses TRBV6-5 with TRBJ2-5, with 8 bases fitting TRBD1. CDR1 is MNHEY and CDR2 is SVGAGI in the germline V gene. After removal of 6 bases from V and 4 bases from J, the junction contained 7 bases not matched to a gene. The CDR3 is 14 amino acids. For the CDR3, the DNA is TGTGCCAGCAGGGGGGCAGGGGGCGTAGAGACCCAGTACTTC. The encoded protein is CASRGAGGVETQYF.

This chain connects TRBV11-3 to TRBJ2-3; no definite D call. The CDR3 contains 13 residues. The V end was cut by 5 bases, the J end by 3 bases, with 9 bases between. Per germline, CDR1 SGHNT and CDR2 YENEEA. The CDR3: CASSPKSTDTQYF. The CDR3 region has the DNA TGTGCCAGCAGCCCCAAATCAACAGATACGCAGTATTTT.

The genes are TRBV4-1 and TRBJ2-1, with TRBD2 identical over 12 bases. The germline V gene encodes CDR1 MGHRA and CDR2 YSYEKL. V was clipped by 2 bases and J by 5 bases; unmatched bases: 13. The CDR3 runs 19 residues. The CDR3 DNA is TGCGCCAGCAGCCAACCCACCTTGACTAGCGGGGGATTCAACAATGAGCAGTTCTTC. Translation gives CASSQPTLTSGGFNNEQFF.

V is TRBV7-2 and J is TRBJ2-7; D possibly corresponds to TRBD2 (7 bases). The CDR3 totals 16 residues. CDR1 is SGHTA and CDR2 is FQGNSA in the germline V gene. Trimming left V 0 bases short and J 3 bases short, with 15 bases between. CDR3 sequence: CASSLALGGAHYEQYF. The CDR3 DNA sequence: TGTGCCAGCAGCTTAGCCCTTGGGGGGGCCCACTACGAGCAGTACTTC. Full variable domain (remainder filled in from reference TRBV7-2 and TRBJ2-7): GAGVSQSPSNKVTEKGKDVELRCDPISGHTALYWYRQSLGQGLEFLIYFQGNSAPDKSGLPSDRFSAERTGGSVSTLTIQRTQQEDSAVYLCASSLALGGAHYEQYFGPGTRLTVT.

The chain employs TRBV6-5 and TRBJ2-5; no clear D. Near its end, the DNA agrees better with TRBJ2-7, so the J call may be wrong. Germline CDR1 is MNHEY and CDR2 is SVGAGI. The length of the CDR3 is 13 residues. CDR3 nucleotide sequence: TGTGCCAGCAGTTACTCAGGTCCAAGCGAGCAGTACTTC. As protein: CASSYSGPSEQYF.

The rearrangement uses TRBV5-5 and TRBJ1-5; no reliable D call. V gave up 0 bases and J gave up 0 bases, with 4 bases separating them. The CDR3 loop spans 14 amino acids. The germline gives CDR1 SGHKS, CDR2 YYEKEE (reference sequence). CDR3 amino acids: CASSLETSNQPQHF. CDR3 nucleotides: TGTGCCAGCAGCTTGGAGACTAGCAATCAGCCCCAGCATTTT.

This chain's CDR3 is CASSLGTGFYEQYF. DNA for the CDR3: TGCGCCAGCAGCTTGGGGACAGGGTTCTACGAGCAGTACTTC. The chain is built from TRBV5-1 and TRBJ2-7; TRBD1 aligns across 8 bases. Trimming removed 0 bases from V and 3 bases from J; junction bases left unmatched: 2. This CDR3 has 14 amino acids. From germline, CDR1 is SGHRS and CDR2 YFSETQ. Drawing the rest from reference TRBV5-1 and TRBJ2-7, the complete variable domain is KAGVTQTPRYLIKTRGQQVTLSCSPISGHRSVSWYQQTPGQGLQFLFEYFSETQRNKGNFPGRFSGRQFSNSRSEMNVSTLELGDSALYLCASSLGTGFYEQYFGPGTRLTVT.